A selection of T cell receptor beta chains follows, all from one sample in a study of CD8+CD57+ T cells in acquired aplastic anemia. MiXCR, applied by TCRdb to the reads, yields one record per CDR3 protein. This sample has about 180,000 distinct CDR3 sequences, with around 48% found just once. The specimen sequenced was sorted CD4+, CD8+, or CD8+CD57+ T cells (not recorded which) from PBMCs. These receptors were obtained from a human donor with aplastic anemia. The CDR3 runs from the conserved cysteine through the conserved F or W. A D gene is named only where the DNA matches it firmly. Where a row states a size, it is once, few, many or the class of an expanded clone; other rows omit it.

J gene,clone size,V gene,D gene,CDR3 DNA,CDR3 protein
TRBJ2-5,.,TRBV4-1,TRBD2,TGCGCCAGCAGCCAAGATGGACTAGCTCAAGAGACCCAGTACTTC,CASSQDGLAQETQYF
TRBJ1-3,many,TRBV7-2,TRBD1,TGTGCCAGCAGCCCTGAGGGGGCCTCTGGAAACACCATATATTTT,CASSPEGASGNTIYF
TRBJ2-1,.,TRBV3-1,TRBD1,TGTGCCAGCAGCCAAGTCGAGGGGGCGGGTGAGCAGTTCTTC,CASSQVEGAGEQFF
TRBJ1-6,many,TRBV20-1,.,TGCAGCGCCGATATGATTTCAAATTCACCCCTCCACTTT,CSADMISNSPLHF
TRBJ2-7,.,TRBV10-2,.,TGCGCCAGCAGTGAGTCCTACCGGCAGGAGCAGTACTTC,CASSESYRQEQYF
TRBJ1-5,few,TRBV6-5,TRBD1,TGTGCCAGCAGTTTCGGGGGGACAGGGGGCAATCAGCCCCAGCATTTT,CASSFGGTGGNQPQHF
TRBJ2-1,many,TRBV24-1,.,TGTGCCACCAGTGCCACTGACAGAGGGGATGAGCAGTTCTTC,CATSATDRGDEQFF
TRBJ2-7,once,TRBV4-1,.,TGCGCCAGCAGCCAGCTTCTGTTGCACCGGAGCTCCTACGAGCAGTACTTC,CASSQLLLHRSSYEQYF
TRBJ1-4,.,TRBV29-1,.,TGCAGCGCCGGCGCGGCGGGTGAAAAACTGTTTTTT,CSAGAAGEKLFF
TRBJ2-3,many,TRBV25-1,.,TGTGCCAGCAGTGACCCGAGCATAATAACTTCTCCGGCCGAAGATACGCAGTATTTT,CASSDPSIITSPAEDTQYF
TRBJ1-1,.,TRBV6-2/TRBV6-3,TRBD1,TGTGCCAGCAGAGCAGGGGGCGGCACTGAAGCTTTCTTT,CASRAGGGTEAFF
TRBJ1-5,many,TRBV19,.,TGTGCCAGTAGTCGAGACAGGCCCAATCAGCCCCAGCATTTT,CASSRDRPNQPQHF
TRBJ1-1,many,TRBV3-1,TRBD1,TGTGCCAGCAGCCCGGGACAGGGGGCGCCGGCTTTCTTT,CASSPGQGAPAFF
TRBJ1-5,.,TRBV7-8,.,TGTGCCAGCAGCTTATCAGGGATGGATCAGCCCCAGCATTTT,CASSLSGMDQPQHF
TRBJ2-7,.,TRBV7-9,.,TGCGCCAGCAGCAGGCAGCCTCAGAACGAGCAGTACTTC,CASSRQPQNEQYF
TRBJ1-2,many,TRBV11-2,.,TGTGCCAGCAGCGCGGGGCCGCTGGGGGATGGCTACACCTTC,CASSAGPLGDGYTF
TRBJ2-1,.,TRBV7-3,TRBD2,TGTGCCAGCAGCTTAGAGCCGGGAGGGCCCAATGAGCAGTTCTTC,CASSLEPGGPNEQFF
TRBJ1-5,.,TRBV25-1,.,TGTGCCAGCAGTTTTCGCCTAAGAAAACAGGGTAATCAGCCCCAGCATTTT,CASSFRLRKQGNQPQHF
TRBJ2-1,.,TRBV7-8,TRBD2,TGTGCCAGCAGCTACGGGACTAGCGGGGGCAATGAGCAGTTCTTC,CASSYGTSGGNEQFF
TRBJ2-4,few,TRBV6-1,.,TGTGCCAGCAGCGGAGGGATAGCCAAAAACATTCAGTACTTC,CASSGGIAKNIQYF
TRBJ1-4,few,TRBV7-9,.,TGTGCCATCAAAGGGGAAAAACTGTTTTTT,CAIKGEKLFF
TRBJ1-2,.,TRBV5-1,.,TGCGCCAGCACAGAGCAGGATTCAAGAGGCTACACCTTC,CASTEQDSRGYTF
TRBJ1-5,.,TRBV19,.,TGTGCCAGTAGTATAGGGGACGGCGTACGGCCCCAGCATTTT,CASSIGDGVRPQHF
TRBJ1-5,few,TRBV2,.,TGTGCCAGCTCTAAGGGTCAGCCCCAGCATTTT,CASSKGQPQHF
TRBJ1-1,many,TRBV20-1,TRBD1,TGCAGTGCTCACCGGACAGGTTCCCGGCACACTGAAGCTTTCTTT,CSAHRTGSRHTEAFF
TRBJ2-3,few,TRBV2,TRBD2,TGTGCCAGCAGTCGACTAGCGGGGGGCACAGATACGCAGTATTTT,CASSRLAGGTDTQYF
TRBJ2-7,.,TRBV5-1,.,TGCGCCAGCAGCTTGGGGGGTACCTACGAGCAGTACTTC,CASSLGGTYEQYF
TRBJ2-1,many,TRBV19,TRBD2,TGTGCCAGTAGTATAATTAGCGGGGGAAAAGGTGAGCAGTTCTTC,CASSIISGGKGEQFF
TRBJ2-7,.,TRBV19,.,TGTGCCAGTAGTTCTGGGCCCTACGAGCAGTACTTC,CASSSGPYEQYF
TRBJ2-6,few,TRBV6-5,.,TGTGCCAGCAGCCCCGGGTTGGACCTCTCTGGGGCCAACGTCCTGACTTTC,CASSPGLDLSGANVLTF
TRBJ2-1,.,TRBV7-8,TRBD2,TGTGCCAGCAGCCCATGGCCGCGGCGGGGGATTGAGCAGTTCTTC,CASSPWPRRGIEQFF
TRBJ1-1,many,TRBV5-6,.,TGTGCCAGCAGCTTAGACATGAACACTGAAGCTTTCTTT,CASSLDMNTEAFF
TRBJ2-1,many,TRBV24-1,.,TGTGCCACCAGTGATTTCAGGGGTCTCTACAATGAGCAGTTCTTC,CATSDFRGLYNEQFF
TRBJ1-6,.,TRBV6-1,.,TGTGCCAGCAGTACAACCGGACAGATTTATAATTCACCCCTCCACTTT,CASSTTGQIYNSPLHF
TRBJ2-1,few,TRBV15,.,TGTGCCACCAGCAGAGATTTTCGTCAGGAGCAGTTCTTC,CATSRDFRQEQFF
TRBJ2-1,.,TRBV29-1,.,TGCAGCGTTGCCGACTACAATGAGCAGTTCTTC,CSVADYNEQFF
TRBJ1-3,.,TRBV19,.,TGTGCCACCCTACCGGGGGGGGCGAACACCATATATTTT,CATLPGGANTIYF
TRBJ1-1,many,TRBV7-6,.,TGTGCCAGCAGCTGGCAGGGGACCACTGAAGCTTTCTTT,CASSWQGTTEAFF
TRBJ1-2,few,TRBV28,.,TGTGCCAGCAGGGGGGGGGGATTTAACTATGGCTACACCTTC,CASRGGGFNYGYTF